This T cell receptor beta chain appears in the sequencing data of a study of T cell repertoires in cytomegalovirus infection. As for the study in general: Based on public TCR beta signatures, there were indications of CMV infection and of a matching HLA type.

The germline gives CDR1 MNHNY, CDR2 SVGAGI (reference sequence). The CDR3 is 16 amino acids. V was clipped by 5 bases and J by 4 bases; unmatched bases: 9. Study-wide results and limits: Using cumulative public TCR beta family frequency, the authors identified those who carried CMV together with the relevant HLA.

Each CDR3 protein gets one entry after TCRdb re-called the reads with MiXCR. Seen here are a few hundred thousand distinct CDR3 sequences, roughly a third observed once, and the top ten hold 15% to 20%. This clonotype was detected only a few times. As yet, its antigen is unknown. This chain uses TRBV6-6 with TRBJ2-2; 8 bases fit TRBD2. This TCR came from a human donor in good health (CMV status not recorded). Some clones in this sample may be carry-over from other donors' samples. The source was cultured PBMCs, collected from culture after CMV antigen stimulation. CDR3 amino acids: CASSLGWLAGTGELFF. For the CDR3, the DNA is TGTGCCAGCAGTCTCGGGTGGCTAGCGGGCACCGGGGAGCTGTTTTTT.